Listed below are T cell receptor beta chains from one sample, sequenced in a study of blood T cell repertoires in COVID-19. The repertoire was sequenced with immunoSEQ multiplex PCR; TCRdb's copy has only in-frame clones and lacks some. The table lists hundreds of thousands of clones, 70% to 90% of them singletons, with under 9.5% in the top ten. Sequencing was done on a sample of PBMCs or T cells enriched from blood (not recorded which). These receptor sequences come from a woman aged 55-69 years who had recovered from COVID-19. The CDR3 runs from the conserved cysteine through the conserved F or W. Each record gives: D gene, clone size, V gene, J gene, CDR3 protein, CDR3 DNA. The D gene is left open where the match is weak. Clone size is not always given. Where it is, it says once, few, many or a class for expanded clones.

d_call: .; clone_size: once; v_call: TRBV9; j_call: TRBJ2-7; cdr3_aa: CASSASSASYEQYF; cdr3_nt: TGTGCCAGCAGCGCCTCTTCAGCGAGCTACGAGCAGTACTTC
d_call: .; clone_size: .; v_call: TRBV7-8; j_call: TRBJ1-1; cdr3_aa: CASSLVNRQLNTEAFF; cdr3_nt: TGTGCCAGCAGCTTAGTAAACAGACAGTTGAACACTGAAGCTTTCTTT
d_call: .; clone_size: .; v_call: TRBV4-1; j_call: TRBJ2-7; cdr3_aa: CASSQRPQRGAPYEQYF; cdr3_nt: TGCGCCAGCAGCCAACGCCCTCAACGGGGGGCCCCCTACGAGCAGTACTTC
d_call: TRBD1; clone_size: .; v_call: TRBV19; j_call: TRBJ1-6; cdr3_aa: CASRLAGQGSSYNSPLHF; cdr3_nt: TGTGCCAGTAGGCTGGCTGGACAGGGCAGCTCCTATAATTCACCCCTCCACTTT
d_call: TRBD1; clone_size: .; v_call: TRBV5-5; j_call: TRBJ1-1; cdr3_aa: CASSQAGGRRTEAFF; cdr3_nt: TGTGCCAGCAGCCAAGCAGGGGGTAGGAGGACTGAAGCTTTCTTT
d_call: .; clone_size: .; v_call: TRBV7-8; j_call: TRBJ1-1; cdr3_aa: CASSRRGLPFLFVAEAFF; cdr3_nt: TGTGCCAGCAGCCGGCGGGGCTTACCGTTCCTATTCGTCGCTGAAGCTTTCTTT
d_call: TRBD1; clone_size: .; v_call: TRBV11-2; j_call: TRBJ1-2; cdr3_aa: CASSLAQGAANYGYTF; cdr3_nt: TGTGCCAGCAGCTTAGCCCAGGGGGCCGCTAACTATGGCTACACCTTC
d_call: TRBD1; clone_size: .; v_call: TRBV28; j_call: TRBJ2-3; cdr3_aa: CASIPGQGVTDTQYF; cdr3_nt: TGTGCCAGCATCCCAGGACAGGGAGTGACAGATACGCAGTATTTT
d_call: .; clone_size: few; v_call: TRBV19; j_call: TRBJ1-6; cdr3_aa: CASSIFRVQSPLHF; cdr3_nt: TGTGCCAGTAGTATATTCAGGGTACAGTCACCCCTCCACTTT
d_call: .; clone_size: .; v_call: TRBV4-1; j_call: TRBJ1-2; cdr3_aa: CASSQDRKTGYGYTF; cdr3_nt: TGCGCCAGCAGCCAAGATCGAAAGACCGGGTATGGCTACACCTTC